A selection of T cell receptor beta chains follows, all from one sample in a study of identifying expanded T cells in peripheral blood. Clones were sequenced by immunoSEQ multiplex PCR, and TCRdb holds only the in-frame ones, with some missing. The sample consists of some 100,000 clones, roughly 87% of them appearing once. Source material: blood. All receptors come from a person aged 18 to 70 in good health. The CDR3 runs from the conserved cysteine through the conserved F or W. The D gene is left open where the match is weak. For some rows the clone size is stated as once, few or many, or as a class when expanded; others skip it.

>TRBV25-1|NA|TRBJ1-2|NA
CASSVLTGFGGYTF
TGTGCCAGCAGTGTCCTGACCGGGTTCGGTGGCTACACCTTC
>TRBV7-9|NA|TRBJ2-1|NA
CASSPYNEQFF
TGTGCCAGTTCTCCCTACAATGAGCAGTTCTTC
>TRBV7-6|NA|TRBJ2-7|NA
CASSRSAGYEQYF
TGTGCCAGCAGCAGATCCGCCGGCTACGAGCAGTACTTC
>TRBV6-5|NA|TRBJ1-6|NA
CASRDPPGYSPLHF
TGTGCCAGCAGAGATCCCCCCGGATATTCACCCCTCCACTTT
>TRBV5-6|TRBD2|TRBJ2-5|once
CASSFWGGERNQYF
TGTGCCAGCAGCTTCTGGGGGGGAGAAAGGAACCAGTACTTC
>TRBV6-5|NA|TRBJ1-2|NA
CASSRRAEYGYTF
TGTGCCAGCAGTCGCCGGGCCGAATATGGCTACACCTTC
>TRBV7-2|NA|TRBJ2-1|NA
CASSLASTPYNEQFF
TGTGCCAGCAGCTTAGCCTCGACACCCTACAATGAGCAGTTCTTC
>TRBV5-4|NA|TRBJ1-1|NA
CASSLAPQAQTSEAFF
TGTGCCAGCAGCTTGGCCCCGCAGGCGCAAACTTCAGAGGCTTTCTTT
>TRBV7-9|TRBD1|TRBJ2-6|once
CASSGTGTGPSGANVLTF
TGTGCCAGCAGCGGAACCGGGACAGGGCCCTCTGGGGCCAACGTCCTGACTTTC
>TRBV7-8|TRBD1|TRBJ1-3|NA
CASSLTPQGTGVPGNTIYF
TGTGCCAGCAGCTTAACACCCCAAGGGACAGGGGTACCGGGAAACACCATATATTTT
>TRBV13|NA|TRBJ2-1|NA
CASSGHGYNEQFF
TGTGCCAGCAGCGGTCACGGGTACAATGAGCAGTTCTTC